This T cell receptor beta chain was documented in a study of post-analysis software for immune sequencing data. Unique molecular identifiers had been added to the TCR beta cDNA libraries. MiXCR, applied by TCRdb to the PCR reads, yields one record per CDR3 protein. The sample includes roughly 870,000 distinct CDR3 sequences, around 53% of them seen just once. Study-level points and caveats: Among roughly five TRBV segments more frequent in patients than controls were TRBV5-6, TRBV5-1 and TRBV20-1.

This clonotype appeared a single time. Its target is not known. The V end was cut by 3 bases, the J end by 7 bases, with 12 bases between. Germline loops: CDR1 SEHNR, CDR2 FQNEAQ (reference sequence). The CDR3 has 13 residues. Specimen: blood. The receptor was derived from a girl between 10 and 17 years old with multiple sclerosis. The chain has TRBV7-9 and TRBJ1-1; D might be TRBD1 (6 bases). The CDR3 region has the DNA TGTGCCAGCAGCTTGACCCGGGGACATGAAGCTTTCTTT. Protein: CASSLTRGHEAFF. The full variable domain, with the rest looked up from reference TRBV7-9 and TRBJ1-1, is DTGVSQNPRHKITKRGQNVTFRCDPISEHNRLYWYRQTLGQGPEFLTYFQNEAQLEKSRLLSDRFSAERPKGSFSTLEIQRTEQGDSAMYLCASSLTRGHEAFFGQGTRLTVV.